The rows below give T cell receptor beta chains drawn from one sample of a study of Graves' ophthalmopathy and Graves' hyperthyroidism. TCRdb independently ran MiXCR on the multiplex PCR reads; one entry per CDR3 protein. Here the sample spans 600,000 to 650,000 distinct CDR3 sequences, approximately 22% being singletons. The specimen sequenced was peripheral blood. The receptors were sampled from a woman aged 18-29 years with stable Graves' hyperthyroidism. Some clones in this sample may be carry-over from other donors' samples. CDR3s include the opening cysteine and the closing phenylalanine or tryptophan. The D gene is left open where the match is weak. Clone size, where shown, is once, few, many, or a class for clones that have expanded.

cdr3_nt: TGTGCTAGTGGTTTAGTCTACGAGCAGTACTTC; cdr3_aa: CASGLVYEQYF; clone_size: NA; v_call: TRBV12-5; j_call: TRBJ2-7; d_call: NA
cdr3_nt: TGTGCCAGCAGTTCCCCTGGACAGGGCGGGTATGGCTACACCTTC; cdr3_aa: CASSSPGQGGYGYTF; clone_size: NA; v_call: TRBV6-5; j_call: TRBJ1-2; d_call: TRBD1
cdr3_nt: TGTGCCAGCAGTTTAACTGGGGGGTCCCACGAGCAGTACTTC; cdr3_aa: CASSLTGGSHEQYF; clone_size: NA; v_call: TRBV27; j_call: TRBJ2-7; d_call: NA
cdr3_nt: TGTGCCAGCAGCACCGACACGGGACACTCGTCCTACGAGCAGTACTTC; cdr3_aa: CASSTDTGHSSYEQYF; clone_size: many; v_call: TRBV7-8; j_call: TRBJ2-7; d_call: NA
cdr3_nt: TGTGCCTGGAGTGCCGGGACAGGGGCCGTTCAGCCCCAGCATTTT; cdr3_aa: CAWSAGTGAVQPQHF; clone_size: many; v_call: TRBV30; j_call: TRBJ1-5; d_call: TRBD1
cdr3_nt: TGTGCCAGCAGTCCGGGACAGGGATATGGCTACACCTTC; cdr3_aa: CASSPGQGYGYTF; clone_size: many; v_call: TRBV12-3/TRBV12-4; j_call: TRBJ1-2; d_call: TRBD1
cdr3_nt: TGCGCCAGCAGCCTTTATACAGGGAATGGCTACGAGCAGTACTTC; cdr3_aa: CASSLYTGNGYEQYF; clone_size: NA; v_call: TRBV4-1; j_call: TRBJ2-7; d_call: NA
cdr3_nt: TGTGCCAGCAGCTTGGTCCACGGGGCCTTGTCCTACGAGCAGTACTTC; cdr3_aa: CASSLVHGALSYEQYF; clone_size: NA; v_call: TRBV5-5; j_call: TRBJ2-7; d_call: NA
cdr3_nt: TGCGCCAGCAGCGGAGGTGTTCGGGGAGACACCGGGGAGCTGTTTTTT; cdr3_aa: CASSGGVRGDTGELFF; clone_size: once; v_call: TRBV5-1; j_call: TRBJ2-2; d_call: NA
cdr3_nt: TGTGCCAGCAGTTTAGGGACAGTCAAAAACATTCAGTACTTC; cdr3_aa: CASSLGTVKNIQYF; clone_size: NA; v_call: TRBV28; j_call: TRBJ2-4; d_call: TRBD1
cdr3_nt: TGCAGCGTTGGAGGACAGGTGCAAGAGACCCAGTACTTC; cdr3_aa: CSVGGQVQETQYF; clone_size: many; v_call: TRBV29-1; j_call: TRBJ2-5; d_call: TRBD1
cdr3_nt: TGTGCCAGCAGTGGGACTGATCCTCCCTACGAGCAGTACTTC; cdr3_aa: CASSGTDPPYEQYF; clone_size: NA; v_call: TRBV6-1; j_call: TRBJ2-7; d_call: NA
cdr3_nt: TGTGCCAGCAAAAGCGGTACCGGGGAGCTGTTTTTT; cdr3_aa: CASKSGTGELFF; clone_size: many; v_call: TRBV6-1; j_call: TRBJ2-2; d_call: NA
cdr3_nt: TGTGCCAGCAGTTTTAGCGGGAGCAACGAGCAGTACTTC; cdr3_aa: CASSFSGSNEQYF; clone_size: NA; v_call: TRBV28; j_call: TRBJ2-7; d_call: TRBD2
cdr3_nt: TGTGCCAGCACCGAATCACCGTCCGAGCCCCAGCATTTT; cdr3_aa: CASTESPSEPQHF; clone_size: many; v_call: TRBV2; j_call: TRBJ1-5; d_call: NA
cdr3_nt: TGTGCCAGCAGTGTTTCACAGCTGAACACTGAAGCTTTCTTT; cdr3_aa: CASSVSQLNTEAFF; clone_size: NA; v_call: TRBV2; j_call: TRBJ1-1; d_call: NA
cdr3_nt: TGTGCCAGCAGTGAGCGGATCTACGAGCAGTACTTC; cdr3_aa: CASSERIYEQYF; clone_size: many; v_call: TRBV2; j_call: TRBJ2-7; d_call: NA
cdr3_nt: TGTGCCAGCAGTTTTAGCACTGAAGCTTTCTTT; cdr3_aa: CASSFSTEAFF; clone_size: many; v_call: TRBV12-3/TRBV12-4; j_call: TRBJ1-1; d_call: NA
cdr3_nt: TGTGCCAGCAGTACAGGGTTGGAGAATGAAAAACTGTTTTTT; cdr3_aa: CASSTGLENEKLFF; clone_size: many; v_call: TRBV12-3/TRBV12-4; j_call: TRBJ1-4; d_call: NA
cdr3_nt: TGTGCCAGCAGTGTCAGCGGGCCAAGCTCCTACAATGAGCAGTTCTTC; cdr3_aa: CASSVSGPSSYNEQFF; clone_size: few; v_call: TRBV6-1; j_call: TRBJ2-1; d_call: NA
cdr3_nt: TGTGCCAGCAGTGATTGGCGGGGGGGCCCCTACGAGCAGTACTTC; cdr3_aa: CASSDWRGGPYEQYF; clone_size: many; v_call: TRBV6-1; j_call: TRBJ2-7; d_call: TRBD2
cdr3_nt: TGCAGTGCCACGACGGAGACTAGCTCCTACGAGCAGTACTTC; cdr3_aa: CSATTETSSYEQYF; clone_size: many; v_call: TRBV20-1; j_call: TRBJ2-7; d_call: NA
cdr3_nt: TGCAGTGCTAGAGCTGGTTACGCGGGATGGATATTCGAGCAGTACTTC; cdr3_aa: CSARAGYAGWIFEQYF; clone_size: many; v_call: TRBV20-1; j_call: TRBJ2-7; d_call: NA